Listed below are T cell receptor beta chains from one sample, sequenced in a study of T cell changes during pregnancy in multiple sclerosis. TCRdb's table, derived via immunoSEQ multiplex PCR, lists solely in-frame clones and lacks some. The sample holds roughly 50,000 clones, 85% to 90% seen once. The specimen comprised CD8+ T cells from peripheral blood mononuclear cells, sampled in the second trimester of pregnancy. The receptor set was obtained from a female donor with multiple sclerosis, enrolled in a pregnancy study. CDR3s include the opening cysteine and the closing phenylalanine or tryptophan. A D gene is named only where the DNA matches it firmly. Clone size is shown for a subset of rows, as once, few, many or a class of expanded clone.

CDR3nt: TGTGCCAGCAGCTTAGATCCCGGGGGGTCACCCCTCCACTTT; CDR3aa: CASSLDPGGSPLHF; v_gene: TRBV11-2; j_gene: TRBJ1-6; abundance: .; len: 14; d_gene: .
CDR3nt: TGTGCCAGCAGTGAGGGACAGGGAACTGAAGCTTTCTTT; CDR3aa: CASSEGQGTEAFF; v_gene: TRBV6-1; j_gene: TRBJ1-1; abundance: .; len: 13; d_gene: TRBD1
CDR3nt: TGCACCAGCAGCCAATCTGATAGGGGGCGAGAGGGGAACACCGGGGAGCTGTTTTTT; CDR3aa: CTSSQSDRGREGNTGELFF; v_gene: TRBV1; j_gene: TRBJ2-2; abundance: .; len: 19; d_gene: .
CDR3nt: TGTGCCAGCAGCTTAAAGGAGGTTGGTGAAAAACTGTTTTTT; CDR3aa: CASSLKEVGEKLFF; v_gene: TRBV7-8; j_gene: TRBJ1-4; abundance: .; len: 14; d_gene: .
CDR3nt: TGTGCCAGTAGTCCCGCCCTAAGCGGGGGTCTCCTTACGCAGTATTTT; CDR3aa: CASSPALSGGLLTQYF; v_gene: TRBV19; j_gene: TRBJ2-3; abundance: .; len: 16; d_gene: TRBD2
CDR3nt: TGTGCCAGCAACCAGGGGGGAATGAACACTGAAGCCTTCTTT; CDR3aa: CASNQGGMNTEAFF; v_gene: TRBV7-8; j_gene: TRBJ1-1; abundance: .; len: 14; d_gene: TRBD1
CDR3nt: TGTGCCAGCAGTTTCCTTGGTAGGACAGGGCAACAAGGTGGCTACACCTTC; CDR3aa: CASSFLGRTGQQGGYTF; v_gene: TRBV27; j_gene: TRBJ1-2; abundance: .; len: 17; d_gene: TRBD1
CDR3nt: TGTGCCACCCAGGACAACTACAATGAGCAGTTCTTC; CDR3aa: CATQDNYNEQFF; v_gene: TRBV28; j_gene: TRBJ2-1; abundance: .; len: 12; d_gene: .
CDR3nt: TGTGCCAGCAGAAGCCTCACAGATACGCAGTATTTT; CDR3aa: CASRSLTDTQYF; v_gene: TRBV27; j_gene: TRBJ2-3; abundance: .; len: 12; d_gene: .
CDR3nt: TGCGCCAGCAGCCAACCAGGGTGGGATGGCTACACCTTC; CDR3aa: CASSQPGWDGYTF; v_gene: TRBV4-1; j_gene: TRBJ1-2; abundance: .; len: 13; d_gene: .
CDR3nt: TGTGCCAGCAGTTTACAGGGGGCGAATGAGCAGTTCTTC; CDR3aa: CASSLQGANEQFF; v_gene: TRBV6-5; j_gene: TRBJ2-1; abundance: .; len: 13; d_gene: TRBD1
CDR3nt: TGTGCCAGCAGCCCCGGGACAGGGGGCGAGTTGGAGACCCAGTACTTC; CDR3aa: CASSPGTGGELETQYF; v_gene: TRBV4-2; j_gene: TRBJ2-5; abundance: once; len: 16; d_gene: TRBD1
CDR3nt: TGTGCCAGCAGTTTCTCAGCGGGACTAGCGGGGACAGATACGCAGTATTTT; CDR3aa: CASSFSAGLAGTDTQYF; v_gene: TRBV27; j_gene: TRBJ2-3; abundance: .; len: 17; d_gene: TRBD2
CDR3nt: TGTGCCAGCAGTTACTCGACTACGGACGGCTACACCTTC; CDR3aa: CASSYSTTDGYTF; v_gene: TRBV6-5; j_gene: TRBJ1-2; abundance: .; len: 13; d_gene: .
CDR3nt: TGTGCCAGCAGGCGGGGGGCGATGGCCGGGGAGCTGTTTTTT; CDR3aa: CASRRGAMAGELFF; v_gene: TRBV6-5; j_gene: TRBJ2-2; abundance: .; len: 14; d_gene: TRBD2
CDR3nt: TGTGCCTGGAGTGACCTAGCGGGAGGGGACTACGAGCAGTACTTC; CDR3aa: CAWSDLAGGDYEQYF; v_gene: TRBV30; j_gene: TRBJ2-7; abundance: .; len: 15; d_gene: TRBD2
CDR3nt: TGCGCCAGCAGCTTAGGGGGTATAACCGGGGAGCTGTTTTTT; CDR3aa: CASSLGGITGELFF; v_gene: TRBV5-1; j_gene: TRBJ2-2; abundance: .; len: 14; d_gene: .
CDR3nt: TGTGCCAGCAGCCAAGACGCAGACACAGGGGTGGGGACTGAAGCTTTCTTT; CDR3aa: CASSQDADTGVGTEAFF; v_gene: TRBV14; j_gene: TRBJ1-1; abundance: .; len: 17; d_gene: TRBD1
CDR3nt: TGTGCCACCCGCCCCGACAGCTATAGCAATCAGCCCCAGCATTTT; CDR3aa: CATRPDSYSNQPQHF; v_gene: TRBV27; j_gene: TRBJ1-5; abundance: few; len: 15; d_gene: .
CDR3nt: TGTGCCAGCAGCCAAGATAGCGCTCGACCCTCGACTAATGAAAAACTGTTTTTT; CDR3aa: CASSQDSARPSTNEKLFF; v_gene: TRBV14; j_gene: TRBJ1-4; abundance: .; len: 18; d_gene: .
CDR3nt: TGTGCCACCTCACCCTACTCTCCCTACGAGCAGTACTTC; CDR3aa: CATSPYSPYEQYF; v_gene: TRBV27; j_gene: TRBJ2-7; abundance: .; len: 13; d_gene: .
CDR3nt: TGTGCCAGCAGCCCTCTGGTGAGGAACACTGAAGCTTTCTTT; CDR3aa: CASSPLVRNTEAFF; v_gene: TRBV5-5; j_gene: TRBJ1-1; abundance: .; len: 14; d_gene: .
CDR3nt: TGTGCCAGCAGCGTAGGACGGACTGGACAGGGGGCGTACAATGAGCAGTTCTTC; CDR3aa: CASSVGRTGQGAYNEQFF; v_gene: TRBV9; j_gene: TRBJ2-1; abundance: .; len: 18; d_gene: TRBD1
CDR3nt: TGTGCCAGCAGCTTAGCTCCTAGCGCCGGGGAGCTGTTTTTT; CDR3aa: CASSLAPSAGELFF; v_gene: TRBV7-9; j_gene: TRBJ2-2; abundance: medium-sized; len: 14; d_gene: .
CDR3nt: TGTGCCAGCACTACAGGGGGGAACGGCTACACCTTC; CDR3aa: CASTTGGNGYTF; v_gene: TRBV27; j_gene: TRBJ1-2; abundance: .; len: 12; d_gene: TRBD1
CDR3nt: TGTGCCAGCAGCCTTGACAGTACTACGGCGACACAGCATTTT; CDR3aa: CASSLDSTTATQHF; v_gene: TRBV7-6; j_gene: TRBJ1-5; abundance: .; len: 14; d_gene: .
CDR3nt: TGTGCCAGTAGTAGCGGGACAGGGGCCTCTGGAAACACCATATATTTT; CDR3aa: CASSSGTGASGNTIYF; v_gene: TRBV19; j_gene: TRBJ1-3; abundance: once; len: 16; d_gene: TRBD1
CDR3nt: TGCGCCAGCAGCCAGCGCCCAGGGTACACTGAAGCTTTCTTT; CDR3aa: CASSQRPGYTEAFF; v_gene: TRBV5-1; j_gene: TRBJ1-1; abundance: .; len: 14; d_gene: .
CDR3nt: TGTGCCAGCAGTTACGTAGCGGGAGAAAGCACAGATACGCAGTATTTT; CDR3aa: CASSYVAGESTDTQYF; v_gene: TRBV6-5; j_gene: TRBJ2-3; abundance: .; len: 16; d_gene: TRBD2
CDR3nt: TGTGCCAGCAGCCACTGGACTAGCGGGGATTACGAGCAGTACTTC; CDR3aa: CASSHWTSGDYEQYF; v_gene: TRBV14; j_gene: TRBJ2-7; abundance: .; len: 15; d_gene: TRBD2
CDR3nt: TGTGCCAGCACCTACAGGCCGTCGGACACCGGGGAGCTGTTTTTT; CDR3aa: CASTYRPSDTGELFF; v_gene: TRBV2; j_gene: TRBJ2-2; abundance: .; len: 15; d_gene: .
CDR3nt: TGTGCCAGCAGTTTTCTAGTCGGGGTTGAGCAGTTCTTC; CDR3aa: CASSFLVGVEQFF; v_gene: TRBV27; j_gene: TRBJ2-1; abundance: .; len: 13; d_gene: .